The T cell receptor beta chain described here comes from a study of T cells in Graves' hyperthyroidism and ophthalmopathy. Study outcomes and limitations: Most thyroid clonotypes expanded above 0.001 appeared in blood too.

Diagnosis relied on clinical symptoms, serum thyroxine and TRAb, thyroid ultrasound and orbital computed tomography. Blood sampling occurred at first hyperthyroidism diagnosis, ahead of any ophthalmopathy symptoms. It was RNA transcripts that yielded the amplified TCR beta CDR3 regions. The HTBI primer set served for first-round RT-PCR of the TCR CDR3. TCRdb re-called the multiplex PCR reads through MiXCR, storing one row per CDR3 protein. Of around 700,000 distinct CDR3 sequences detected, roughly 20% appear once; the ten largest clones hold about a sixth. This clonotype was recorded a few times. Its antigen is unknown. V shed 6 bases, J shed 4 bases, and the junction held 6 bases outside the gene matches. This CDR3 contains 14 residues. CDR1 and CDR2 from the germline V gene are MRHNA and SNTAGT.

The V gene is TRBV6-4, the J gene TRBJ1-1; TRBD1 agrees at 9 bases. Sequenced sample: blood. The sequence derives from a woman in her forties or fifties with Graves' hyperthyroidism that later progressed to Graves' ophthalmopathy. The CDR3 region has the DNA TGTGCCAGCAGGATACAGGGGGCGAGCACTGAAGCTTTCTTT. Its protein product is CASRIQGASTEAFF.